Shown below are 21 T cell receptor beta chains from a single sample sequenced in a study of PD-1 blockade in classical Hodgkin lymphoma. TCRdb's table, derived via immunoSEQ multiplex PCR, lists solely in-frame clones and lacks some. The sample holds roughly 96,000 clones, roughly 91% seen once. Time point described: cycle 4 day 1 (C4D1), after 6 weeks of nivolumab. After autologous stem cell transplantation all patients relapsed, and prior brentuximab vedotin exposure differed between cohorts. The material was peripheral blood mononuclear cells (PBMCs), obtained before the fourth cycle of nivolumab. The receptor source for this set is a human donor with classical Hodgkin lymphoma.

This clone was seen more than once but under ten times. This rearrangement joins TRBV30 to TRBJ2-3; tentatively, D is TRBD2 (6 bases). Germline V CDR1 and CDR2: GTSNPN, SVGIG (reference sequence). CDR3 length: 13 residues. Trimming left V 2 bases short and J 4 bases short, with 10 bases between. The CDR3 reads CAWSKGGPDTQYF. CDR3 DNA: TGTGCCTGGAGTAAGGGAGGACCAGATACGCAGTATTTT.

The chain combines TRBV6-1 with TRBJ1-2; 12 bases line up with TRBD1. Germline loops: CDR1 MNHNS, CDR2 SASEGT. The CDR3 contains 14 residues. The J segment lost 8 bases and the V segment lost 1 base, leaving 2 bases of the junction unmatched. The CDR3 coding sequence is TGTGCCAGCAGTGAAGGGGACAGGGGGCGAGGCTACACCTTC. Protein: CASSEGDRGRGYTF.

There are a few counts of this clone. J is TRBJ2-7 and V is TRBV5-1, with 15 bases fitting TRBD2. Germline V gene data show CDR1 as SGHRS and CDR2 as YFSETQ. Trimming removed 4 bases from V and 4 bases from J; junction bases left unmatched: 9. The CDR3 length is 17 residues. The CDR3 here is CASSHPGLAGGRYEQYF. DNA for the CDR3: TGCGCCAGCAGCCACCCGGGACTAGCGGGAGGTCGGTACGAGCAGTACTTC.

The chain links TRBV6-5 to TRBJ2-7, with D perhaps matching TRBD2 (5 bases). Germline V lookup: CDR1 MNHEY, CDR2 SVGAGI. Trimming took 0 bases from V and 6 from J, leaving 6 bases between them. The CDR3 runs 12 residues. As DNA, the CDR3 is TGTGCCAGCAGTTACTCGGGGAGCGAGCAGTACTTC. This sequence encodes CASSYSGSEQYF.

The chain couples TRBV11-2 to TRBJ1-5; D is unresolved. CDR3 length: 13 amino acids. V was shortened by 1 base and J by 4 bases, with 5 bases between the two germline ends. Germline V lookup: CDR1 SGHAT, CDR2 FQNNGV. CDR3 nucleotides: TGTGCCAGCAGCTTAGGGGTTAATCAGCCCCAGCATTTT. It specifies CASSLGVNQPQHF.

The rearrangement joins TRBV18 to TRBJ2-1; 9 bases map to TRBD1. From germline, CDR1 is KGHSH and CDR2 LQKENI. V trimming: 3 bases; J trimming: 7 bases; junction bases outside the gene matches: 16. The length of the CDR3 is 18 residues. CDR3 sequence (DNA): TGTGCCAGCTCACCTCTTTGGCGATCGGGACAGGGTAGAAATGAGCAGTTCTTC. It encodes CASSPLWRSGQGRNEQFF.

The V gene is TRBV30, the J gene TRBJ1-2; D call uncertain. The CDR3 consists of 13 residues. Trimming took 2 bases from V and 3 from J, leaving 10 bases between them. CDR1 GTSNPN and CDR2 SVGIG come from the germline V gene (reference sequence). The CDR3 reads CAWSNGNDYGYTF. For the CDR3, the DNA is TGTGCCTGGAGTAATGGGAACGACTATGGCTACACCTTC.

The chain employs TRBV10-1 and TRBJ1-1; D is perhaps TRBD1 (5 bases). CDR1 WNHNN and CDR2 SYGVQD come from the germline V gene (reference sequence). CDR3 length: 14 residues. The V gene lost 6 bases and the J gene lost 5 bases, with 16 bases spanning the gap. The CDR3 spells CASRDGTAGTEAFF. The CDR3 DNA follows: TGCGCCAGCAGGGACGGAACAGCAGGGACTGAAGCTTTCTTT.

The rearrangement joins TRBV6-5 to TRBJ2-7; TRBD1 agrees at 7 bases. Trimming cost V 6 bases and J 0 bases; bases outside gene matches: 8. The CDR3 is 15 amino acids. CDR1 is MNHEY, CDR2 SVGAGI, per germline. CDR3: CASSPFRDSSYEQYF. The CDR3 coding sequence is TGTGCCAGCAGCCCATTCCGGGACAGCTCCTACGAGCAGTACTTC.

V usage is TRBV5-4 and J usage is TRBJ2-1, with D tentatively TRBD1 (5 bases). The CDR3 covers 13 residues. Germline CDR1 reads SGHNT; CDR2 reads YYREEE (reference sequence). The V gene lost 0 bases and the J gene lost 12 bases, with 13 bases spanning the gap. The CDR3 protein is CASSLGPTERQFF. In nucleotides, the CDR3 is TGTGCCAGCAGCTTGGGACCGACAGAGCGGCAGTTCTTC.

This clone was observed a single time. The chain uses TRBV6-1 and TRBJ1-2; TRBD1 matches at 9 bases. Trimming removed 5 bases from V and 2 bases from J; junction bases left unmatched: 6. The CDR3 consists of 15 residues. Germline V lookup: CDR1 MNHNS, CDR2 SASEGT. CDR3 amino acids: CASSILGQGNYGYTF. CDR3 nucleotide sequence: TGTGCCAGCAGTATATTAGGACAGGGGAACTATGGCTACACCTTC.

This chain connects TRBV14 to TRBJ2-1; 9 bases map to TRBD2. Germline CDR1 and CDR2: SGHDN and FVKESK. The CDR3 runs 18 residues. J was trimmed by 8 bases and V by 4 bases; bases with no gene match: 18. DNA for the CDR3: TGTGCCAGCAGCCCATTCAGGGGATTGGCGGGAGGGACCTATGAGCAGTTCTTC. Amino acids: CASSPFRGLAGGTYEQFF. The complete variable domain, with remaining parts taken from reference TRBV14 and TRBJ2-1, reads EAGVTQFPSHSVIEKGQTVTLRCDPISGHDNLYWYRRVMGKEIKFLLHFVKESKQDESGMPNNRFLAERTGGTYSTLKVQPAELEDSGVYFCASSPFRGLAGGTYEQFFGPGTRLTVL.

This chain uses TRBV5-8 with TRBJ2-5, with 10 bases fitting TRBD2. Trimming took 4 bases from V and 2 from J; bases not matched to a gene: 11. The germline gives CDR1 SGHTS, CDR2 YDEGEE. This CDR3 has 17 residues. In DNA form, the CDR3 reads TGTGCCAGCAGCCCCGGGGGCCTAGCGGGAGTTCAAGAGACCCAGTACTTC. Its translation is CASSPGGLAGVQETQYF.

In its sample, this clone was seen a few times. Compared with germline, one end of the junction differs, possibly owing to a read error. This rearrangement joins TRBV7-7 to TRBJ1-4, with D possibly TRBD1 on 5 matching bases. The CDR3 covers 15 residues. Germline CDR1 SSHAT, CDR2 FNYEAQ (reference sequence). The CDR3, as DNA: TGTGCTAGCAGCCGAGGAACAGGAGGGATGGGAAAACTGTTTTTT. It encodes CASSRGTGGMGKLFF.

CDR3 protein: CASSLSDGNYGYTF. The DNA for the CDR3 is TGTGCCAGCAGTTTAAGCGACGGCAACTATGGCTACACCTTC. This chain uses TRBV28 with TRBJ1-2; unclear D gene. The germline V gene has CDR1 MDHEN and CDR2 SYDVKM. Trimming stripped 2 bases from V and 2 bases from J, with 9 bases between. The CDR3 loop spans 14 amino acids.

The chain recombines TRBV11-2 with TRBJ1-1; no definite D call. The CDR3 has 12 residues. V shed 4 bases and J shed 6 bases, with 9 bases lying between them. Per the germline V gene, CDR1 is SGHAT and CDR2 is FQNNGV. The CDR3 region is CASSSTVSEAFF. DNA for the CDR3: TGTGCCAGCAGCTCGACGGTCTCTGAAGCTTTCTTT.

This clone was counted between two and nine times. The rearrangement uses TRBV14 and TRBJ1-1; D not certain. This CDR3 comprises 13 residues. Trimming removed 4 bases from V and 0 bases from J, with 6 bases in between. Germline V gives CDR1 SGHDN, CDR2 FVKESK. The CDR3 reads CASSPNLNTEAFF. The CDR3 coding sequence is TGTGCCAGCAGCCCAAACCTGAACACTGAAGCTTTCTTT. Combining the CDR3 with reference TRBV14 and TRBJ1-1 gives the whole variable domain EAGVTQFPSHSVIEKGQTVTLRCDPISGHDNLYWYRRVMGKEIKFLLHFVKESKQDESGMPNNRFLAERTGGTYSTLKVQPAELEDSGVYFCASSPNLNTEAFFGQGTRLTVV.

The chain uses TRBV11-2 and TRBJ2-5; 7 bases are a match to TRBD2. Trimming at V came to 3 bases and at J to 0 bases, leaving 7 bases not matched to a gene. Looked up from germline, CDR1 is SGHAT and CDR2 is FQNNGV. This CDR3 is built from 16 residues. The CDR3 is CASSFGASGNQETQYF. CDR3 coding DNA: TGTGCCAGCAGCTTCGGGGCTAGCGGAAACCAAGAGACCCAGTACTTC.

The chain is built from TRBV6-5 and TRBJ2-7, with D tentatively TRBD1 (6 bases). This CDR3 region has 14 residues. Germline CDR1 MNHEY, CDR2 SVGAGI. V was clipped by 0 bases and J by 3 bases, with 9 bases between them. CDR3 amino acids: CASSYSNRVYEQYF. Written as DNA, the CDR3 is TGTGCCAGCAGTTACTCGAACAGGGTCTACGAGCAGTACTTC.

This rearrangement joins TRBV27 to TRBJ2-7; D call uncertain. The germline gives CDR1 MNHEY, CDR2 SMNVEV (reference sequence). The CDR3 totals 12 residues. The V end lost 6 bases, the J end lost 5 bases, and 11 bases lay between the germline ends. In nucleotides, the CDR3 is TGTGCCAGCAGCCACCCCGCCGACGAGCAGTACTTC. Protein sequence: CASSHPADEQYF.

The chain couples TRBV30 to TRBJ1-2; a weak D match, TRBD1 (5 bases). CDR1 and CDR2 from the germline V gene are GTSNPN and SVGIG (reference sequence). Trimming took off 5 bases at V and 5 bases at J, with 15 bases between the two ends. The CDR3 sequence is 13 residues long. The CDR3 region is CAWRRGGPYGYTF. The CDR3 DNA reads as TGTGCCTGGCGCCGGGGGGGACCTTATGGCTACACCTTC.